This T cell receptor (beta chain) is from a study of blood T cell repertoires in COVID-19 (TCRdb year 2020). Concerning the study at large: The collaborator samples originated in the United States, Italy and Spain and spanned the acute and convalescent phases of COVID-19. The prospective study material was composed of cDNA or gDNA derived from T cells, B-cell-depleted T cells, or PBMCs. Subjects who had been exposed to COVID-19, were actively infected with it, or had recovered from it provided the deeply sampled blood TCRbeta repertoires that made up the dataset. The repertoires were released in a freely available public database meant as a resource for research on the immune response to SARS-CoV-2. The samples were drawn from two sources: the first 160 participants of the ongoing ImmuneRACE study, and about 1,300 subjects contributed by 6 global collaborators. A de-identified subject ID, COVID-19 status, age in years and sex were almost always included in the sample metadata. Where available, HLA class I and class II types were obtained from metadata supplied by the sample provider rather than from assay-based typing. Points the paper makes about the study in general: The quantity of clinical and demographic metadata differed by source and by participant and was supplied without curation.

One collaborating source in Seattle enrolled patients while the patients were actively infected and followed the patients over time throughout the course of disease. Whole blood was collected in K2EDTA tubes by collaborating institutions according to the institutions' own protocols. Collaborator samples were shipped for TCRbeta analysis as frozen whole blood, isolated PBMCs, or DNA extracted from either sample type. This clone has just a few counts. Its recognized antigen is unknown. Base-call qualities are not available, and no considerably larger clone is one nucleotide away. From the cysteine up to the phenylalanine, the CDR3 has a length of 13 residues. Here the CDR3 DNA is all that survives: 39 bases in frame from base 1. For CDR1 and CDR2, the germline V gene lists KGHSH and LQKENI. Cut back by 3 bases and 8 bases, the V and J ends lie 13 bases apart. The immunoSEQ Assay, a bias-controlled multiplex PCR, was used to amplify TCRbeta CDR3 regions from genomic DNA. The original methods were these. Nucleated cell counts per sample were estimated from amplification of reference gene primers within the assay. Sequence reads were collapsed and filtered to measure the absolute abundance of every unique TCRbeta CDR3 rearrangement. Productive Simpson clonality was computed per sample as the square root of Simpson's diversity index over productive rearrangements. The immuneACCESS repertoire file appears here via TCRdb, limited to in-frame rearrangements. These files lack a portion of the clones; in checked studies, under half of the deficit traces to unresolved V genes, and the cause of the others is not known. The V and J calls and clone size come from that table; D and trimming were worked out from the DNA. The sample contains 150,000 to 200,000 clones, around 85% of them found a single time. 0.95% of the sample belongs to the ten largest clones.

The receptor comes from a man aged 60 to 69 with COVID-19, enrolled during active disease. Sequencing input: peripheral blood. The rearrangement combines TRBV18 with TRBJ1-2; a weak D assignment points to TRBD1 (6 bases agree). The DNA is TGTGCCAGCTCACCCGGACAGCCGAACGGCTACACCTTC. Its protein product is CASSPGQPNGYTF.